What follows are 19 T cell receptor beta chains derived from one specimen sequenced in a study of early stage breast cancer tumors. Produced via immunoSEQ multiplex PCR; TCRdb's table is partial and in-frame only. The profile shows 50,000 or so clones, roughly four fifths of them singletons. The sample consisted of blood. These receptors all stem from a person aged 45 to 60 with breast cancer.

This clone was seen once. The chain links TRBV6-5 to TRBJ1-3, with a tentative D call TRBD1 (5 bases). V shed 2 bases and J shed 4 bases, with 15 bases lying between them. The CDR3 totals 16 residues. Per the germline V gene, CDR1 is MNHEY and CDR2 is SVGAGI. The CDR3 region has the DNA TGTGCCAGCAGTTACGGCGGGCCAGGGAACGGAAACACCATATATTTT. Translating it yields CASSYGGPGNGNTIYF.

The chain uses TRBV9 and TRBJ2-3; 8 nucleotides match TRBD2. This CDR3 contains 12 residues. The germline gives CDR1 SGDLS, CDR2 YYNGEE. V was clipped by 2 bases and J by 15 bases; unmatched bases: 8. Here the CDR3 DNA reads TGTGCCAGCAGCGTGGGCGGGGGGAAGGTTTATTTT. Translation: CASSVGGGKVYF.

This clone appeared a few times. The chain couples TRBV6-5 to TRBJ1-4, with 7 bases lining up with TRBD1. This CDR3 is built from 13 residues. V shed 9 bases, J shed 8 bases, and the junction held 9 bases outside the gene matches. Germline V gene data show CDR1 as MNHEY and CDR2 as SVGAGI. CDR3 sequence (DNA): TGTGCCAGTCGTCCGGGACAGCGAGAAAAACTGTTTTTT. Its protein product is CASRPGQREKLFF.

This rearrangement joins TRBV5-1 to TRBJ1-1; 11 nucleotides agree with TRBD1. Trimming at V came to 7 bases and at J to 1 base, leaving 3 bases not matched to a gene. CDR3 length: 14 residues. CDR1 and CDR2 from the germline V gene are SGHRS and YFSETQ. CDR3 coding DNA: TGCGCCAGCTTCGGACAGGGGGCGAACACTGAAGCTTTCTTT. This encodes CASFGQGANTEAFF.

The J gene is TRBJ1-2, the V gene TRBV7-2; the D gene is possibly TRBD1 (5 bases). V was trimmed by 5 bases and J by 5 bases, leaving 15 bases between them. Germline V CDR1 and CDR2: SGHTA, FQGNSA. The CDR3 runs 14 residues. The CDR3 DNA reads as TGTGCCAGCAGCGGTGAGGTGAAGGGGTATGGCTACACCTTC. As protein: CASSGEVKGYGYTF.

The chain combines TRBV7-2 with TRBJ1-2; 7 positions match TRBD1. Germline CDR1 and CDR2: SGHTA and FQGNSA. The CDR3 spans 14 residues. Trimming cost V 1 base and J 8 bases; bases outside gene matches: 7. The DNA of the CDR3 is TGTGCCAGCAGCTTAGGACAGGGAGTGGGGGGCTACACCTTC. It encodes CASSLGQGVGGYTF. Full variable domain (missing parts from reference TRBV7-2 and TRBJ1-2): GAGVSQSPSNKVTEKGKDVELRCDPISGHTALYWYRQSLGQGLEFLIYFQGNSAPDKSGLPSDRFSAERTGGSVSTLTIQRTQQEDSAVYLCASSLGQGVGGYTFGSGTRLTVV.

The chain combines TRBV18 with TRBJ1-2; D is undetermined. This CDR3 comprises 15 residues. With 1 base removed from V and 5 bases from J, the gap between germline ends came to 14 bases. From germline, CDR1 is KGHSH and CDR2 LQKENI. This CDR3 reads CASSPQERNLYGYTF. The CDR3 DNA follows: TGTGCCAGCTCACCACAAGAAAGGAATCTATATGGCTACACCTTC.

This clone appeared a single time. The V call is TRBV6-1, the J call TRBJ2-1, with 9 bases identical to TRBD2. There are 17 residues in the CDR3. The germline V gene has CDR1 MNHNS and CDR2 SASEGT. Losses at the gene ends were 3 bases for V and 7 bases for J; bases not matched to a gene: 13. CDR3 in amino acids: CASSETSSGDTGNEQFF. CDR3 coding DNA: TGTGCCAGCAGTGAGACCTCTAGCGGGGATACCGGTAATGAGCAGTTCTTC.

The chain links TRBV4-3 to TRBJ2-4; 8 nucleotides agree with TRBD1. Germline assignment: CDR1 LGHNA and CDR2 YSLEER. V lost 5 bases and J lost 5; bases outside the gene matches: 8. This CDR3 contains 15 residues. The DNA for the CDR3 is TGCGCCAGCAGCTCCTTAGGACAGGGCGAAAACATTCAGTACTTC. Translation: CASSSLGQGENIQYF.

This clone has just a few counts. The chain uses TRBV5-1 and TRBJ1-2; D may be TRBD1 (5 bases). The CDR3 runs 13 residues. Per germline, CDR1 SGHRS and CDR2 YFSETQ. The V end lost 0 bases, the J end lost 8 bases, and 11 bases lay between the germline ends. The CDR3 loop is CASSLAGLGGYTF. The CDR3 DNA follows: TGCGCCAGCAGCTTGGCAGGGCTAGGAGGCTACACCTTC.

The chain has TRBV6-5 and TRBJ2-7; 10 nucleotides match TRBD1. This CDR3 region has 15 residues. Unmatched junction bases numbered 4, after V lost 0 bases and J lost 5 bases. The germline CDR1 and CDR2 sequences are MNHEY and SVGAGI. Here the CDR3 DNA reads TGTGCCAGCAGTTACTCAGGACAGGGGGTCGACGAGCAGTACTTC. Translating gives CASSYSGQGVDEQYF.

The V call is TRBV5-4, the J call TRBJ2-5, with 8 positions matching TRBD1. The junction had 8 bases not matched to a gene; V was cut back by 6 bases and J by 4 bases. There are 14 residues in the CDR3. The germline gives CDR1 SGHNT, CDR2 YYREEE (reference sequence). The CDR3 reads CASNPSQGAETQYF. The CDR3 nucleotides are TGTGCCAGCAACCCCTCGCAGGGGGCAGAGACCCAGTACTTC.

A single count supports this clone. CDR3 in DNA: TGTGCCAGCAGCCCCAGCGCGGGGAACAACTATGGCTACACCTTC. Translation: CASSPSAGNNYGYTF. The V gene is TRBV11-2, the J gene TRBJ1-2; D unclear. CDR3 length: 15 amino acids. Deletions cut 5 bases from V and 2 bases from J, with 15 bases between. From germline, CDR1 is SGHAT and CDR2 FQNNGV.

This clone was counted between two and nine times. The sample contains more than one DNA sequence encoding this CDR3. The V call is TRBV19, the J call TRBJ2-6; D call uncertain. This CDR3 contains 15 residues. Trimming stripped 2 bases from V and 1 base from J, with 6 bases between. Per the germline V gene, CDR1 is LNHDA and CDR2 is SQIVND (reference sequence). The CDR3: CASSISASGANVLTF. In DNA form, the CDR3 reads TGTGCCAGTAGTATATCCGCATCTGGGGCCAACGTCCTGACTTTC.

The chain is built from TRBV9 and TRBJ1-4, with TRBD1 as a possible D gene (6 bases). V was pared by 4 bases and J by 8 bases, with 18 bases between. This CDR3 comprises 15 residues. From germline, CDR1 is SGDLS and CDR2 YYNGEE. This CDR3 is CASSLDRGAREKLFF. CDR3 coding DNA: TGTGCCAGCAGCCTAGACCGGGGGGCTCGGGAAAAACTGTTTTTT.

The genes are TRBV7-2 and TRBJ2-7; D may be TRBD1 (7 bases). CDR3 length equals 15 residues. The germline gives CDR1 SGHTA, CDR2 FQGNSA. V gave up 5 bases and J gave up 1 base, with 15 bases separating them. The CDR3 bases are TGTGCCAGCAGCCCTAGCGACAGGGCATCCTACGAGCAGTACTTC. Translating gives CASSPSDRASYEQYF.

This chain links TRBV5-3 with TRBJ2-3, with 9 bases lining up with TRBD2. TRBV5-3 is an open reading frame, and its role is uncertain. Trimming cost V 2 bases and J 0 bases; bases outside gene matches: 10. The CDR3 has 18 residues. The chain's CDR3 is CARSFRPPTSGSTDTQYF. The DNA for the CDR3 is TGTGCCAGAAGCTTCCGTCCTCCAACTAGCGGGAGCACAGATACGCAGTATTTT.

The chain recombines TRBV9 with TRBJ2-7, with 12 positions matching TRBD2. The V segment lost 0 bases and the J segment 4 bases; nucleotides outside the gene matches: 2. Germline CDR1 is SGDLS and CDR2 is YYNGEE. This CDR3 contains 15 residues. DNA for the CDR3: TGTGCCAGCAGCGTAGCTAGCGGGGGGGATTACGAGCAGTACTTC. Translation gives CASSVASGGDYEQYF.

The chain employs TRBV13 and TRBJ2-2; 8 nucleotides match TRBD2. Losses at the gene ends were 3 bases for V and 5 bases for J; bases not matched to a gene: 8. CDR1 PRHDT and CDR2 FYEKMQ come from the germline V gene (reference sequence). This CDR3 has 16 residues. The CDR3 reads CASSFRAGVGTGELFF. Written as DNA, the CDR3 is TGTGCCAGCAGCTTCCGAGCGGGAGTAGGGACCGGGGAGCTGTTTTTT.